What follows are 4 T cell receptor beta chains derived from one specimen sequenced in a study of T cell responses to AZD1222 COVID-19 vaccine. Only in-frame clones appear in the TCRdb table, and some are missing; sequencing was by immunoSEQ multiplex PCR. The sample contains about 140,000 clones, approximately 91% of which appear only once. Sequences were derived from peripheral blood, sampled 28 days after the second AZD1222 dose. Receptor source: an adult who received the AZD1222 COVID-19 vaccine.

V usage is TRBV2 and J usage is TRBJ2-4; D ambiguous. This CDR3 spans 14 amino acids. Trimming shortened V by 6 bases and J by 1 base, and 10 bases separated the two germline ends. Looked up from germline, CDR1 is SNHLY and CDR2 is FYNNEI. CDR3 loop: CASSDVRAKNIQYF. Here the CDR3 DNA reads TGTGCCAGCAGCGACGTTAGGGCCAAAAACATTCAGTACTTC.

The CDR3 region is CASKGEMRDTQYF. For the CDR3, the DNA is TGTGCCAGCAAAGGAGAGATGCGCGATACGCAGTATTTT. The genes are TRBV2 and TRBJ2-3; D is uncertain. Germline-derived CDR1 and CDR2 are SNHLY and FYNNEI. Trimming took off 7 bases at V and 6 bases at J, with 14 bases between the two ends. The CDR3 is 13 amino acids.

This chain connects TRBV19 to TRBJ2-2; 9 bases fit TRBD1. Germline V gene lookup returns CDR1 LNHDA and CDR2 SQIVND (reference sequence). The CDR3 sequence is 18 residues long. V trimming: 6 bases; J trimming: 6 bases; junction bases outside the gene matches: 17. In DNA, the CDR3 is TGTGCCAGTAGATCCGACAGGGGGAAGGTGAACGGCGCCGGGGAGCTGTTTTTT. It codes for CASRSDRGKVNGAGELFF.

The chain employs TRBV18 and TRBJ1-1; D is unresolved. CDR1 is KGHSH and CDR2 is LQKENI in the germline V gene. V lost 2 bases and J 4 bases, leaving 14 bases between the germline ends. The CDR3 runs 15 residues. The CDR3 reads CASSPAGGSGTEAFF. The CDR3 DNA is TGTGCCAGCTCACCAGCGGGTGGGTCGGGCACTGAAGCTTTCTTT.